The 26 T cell receptor beta chains in this list originate from one sample, sequenced in a study of T cell responses to AZD1222 COVID-19 vaccine. Sequencing was performed with immunoSEQ multiplex PCR; in TCRdb, only in-frame clones are kept and a portion is missing. The sample has 150,000 or so clones, around nine tenths seen once. The input for sequencing was peripheral blood, taken on day 0 of AZD1222 vaccination. The receptors come from an adult in good health.

The rearrangement links TRBV7-6 to TRBJ2-7, with D possibly called TRBD1 or TRBD2 (5 bases each). CDR3 length: 13 residues. The V end was cut by 5 bases, the J end by 6 bases, with 14 bases between. Germline V gene data show CDR1 as SGHVS and CDR2 as FNYEAQ. CDR3 protein: CASSHDGGAEQYF. The CDR3 nucleotides are TGTGCCAGCAGCCACGATGGGGGTGCCGAGCAGTACTTC.

The genes are TRBV28 and TRBJ2-7, with TRBD1 matching over 8 bases. This CDR3 is built from 13 residues. Germline CDR1 is MDHEN and CDR2 is SYDVKM. The V gene end was trimmed by 7 bases and the J gene end by 6 bases; junction bases not matched to a gene: 8. Written as DNA, the CDR3 is TGTGCCAGCACTTTGGGGACAGGAGGCGAGCAGTACTTC. This codes for CASTLGTGGEQYF.

The chain combines TRBV5-6 with TRBJ1-2, with a weak D call TRBD1 (6 bases). This CDR3 is built from 13 residues. V lost 4 bases and J 4 bases, leaving 11 bases between the germline ends. Germline V lookup: CDR1 SGHDT, CDR2 YYEEEE. The CDR3 coding sequence is TGTGCCAGCAGCCCACAGGGTCCCTATGGCTACACCTTC. Protein: CASSPQGPYGYTF.

The chain links TRBV3-1 (or the pseudogene TRBV3-2) to TRBJ1-2; D call uncertain. The V gene's germline CDR1 is LGHDT and CDR2 YNNKEL (reference sequence). V was cut by 3 bases and J by 7 bases, with 15 bases left in between. The CDR3 runs to 14 residues. The CDR3 here is CASSHTTGLPGYTF. CDR3 bases: TGTGCCAGCAGCCACACCACGGGCCTACCTGGCTACACCTTC.

The CDR3 reads CASSDRLNNSPLHF. The DNA for the CDR3 is TGTGCCAGCAGTGACAGACTCAATAATTCACCCCTCCACTTT. V is TRBV6-4 and J is TRBJ1-6; no firm D call. Germline values: CDR1 MRHNA, CDR2 SNTAGT. V was clipped by 2 bases and J by 5 bases, with 7 bases between them. This CDR3 has 14 amino acids.

The gene calls are TRBV19 and TRBJ1-2; 7 bases agree with TRBD1. The CDR3 has 15 amino acids. The junction had 8 bases not matched to a gene; V was cut back by 7 bases and J by 0 bases. CDR1 and CDR2 (germline): LNHDA, SQIVND (reference sequence). The CDR3 loop is CASTSGTATNYGYTF. CDR3 nucleotides: TGTGCCAGTACCTCCGGGACAGCGACTAACTATGGCTACACCTTC.

This clone was recorded at least ten times. This rearrangement joins TRBV15 to TRBJ2-5, with D hard to call. Per the germline V gene, CDR1 is LNHNV and CDR2 is YYDKDF (reference sequence). Trimming removed 1 base from V and 2 bases from J, with 8 bases in between. The CDR3 length is 14 residues. The CDR3 is CATSRVSEQETQYF. The CDR3 DNA reads as TGTGCCACCAGCAGAGTATCCGAGCAAGAGACCCAGTACTTC.

The V and J genes are TRBV6-5 and TRBJ1-4; 8 nucleotides agree with TRBD1. Trimming at V came to 6 bases and at J to 7 bases, leaving 10 bases not matched to a gene. CDR1 is MNHEY, CDR2 SVGAGI, per germline. This CDR3 comprises 15 residues. In nucleotides, the CDR3 is TGTGCCAGCAGGGATGGACAGGGTACTGTTGAAAAACTGTTTTTT. Translating it yields CASRDGQGTVEKLFF.

The chain joins TRBV2 to TRBJ2-7, with D possibly matching TRBD1 (6 bases). Germline values: CDR1 SNHLY, CDR2 FYNNEI. The V end was cut by 6 bases, the J end by 0 bases, with 12 bases between. This CDR3 region has 14 residues. CDR3 nucleotide sequence: TGTGCCAGCAGACCCCGGGACAACTCCTACGAGCAGTACTTC. It encodes CASRPRDNSYEQYF.

The chain combines TRBV10-1 with TRBJ2-6; TRBD2 is a possible D gene (6 bases). CDR3 length: 15 amino acids. V lost 6 bases to trimming and J lost 2 bases, with 11 bases between them. In germline, CDR1 is WNHNN, CDR2 SYGVQD (reference sequence). The CDR3 DNA reads TGCGCCAGCAGAGCTAGGGAGGCTGGGGCCAACGTCCTGACTTTC. It encodes CASRAREAGANVLTF.

The V call is TRBV5-4, the J call TRBJ2-1, with D perhaps assigned TRBD1 or TRBD2 (5 bases each). V was cut by 1 base and J by 4 bases, with 9 bases left in between. The CDR3 spans 14 residues. From germline, CDR1 is SGHNT and CDR2 YYREEE (reference sequence). CDR3 in amino acids: CASSLQGPYNEQFF. CDR3 in DNA: TGTGCCAGCAGCTTGCAGGGACCTTACAATGAGCAGTTCTTC.

In this sample, this clone turned up once. This chain links TRBV11-2 with TRBJ2-2, with 7 bases identical to TRBD1. The CDR3 runs to 14 residues. The V gene end was trimmed by 5 bases and the J gene end by 5 bases; junction bases not matched to a gene: 5. Per the germline V gene, CDR1 is SGHAT and CDR2 is FQNNGV. CDR3 coding DNA: TGTGCCAGCAGCCCGAGACAGGGAACCGGGGAGCTGTTTTTT. Protein sequence: CASSPRQGTGELFF.

The rearrangement joins TRBV19 to TRBJ1-2; D gene unclear. CDR3 length: 13 residues. Trimming took off 3 bases at V and 8 bases at J, with 13 bases between the two ends. The V gene's germline CDR1 is LNHDA and CDR2 SQIVND (reference sequence). For the CDR3, the DNA is TGTGCCAGTAGTATGGAACAGCGGAGAGGCTACACCTTC. Amino acids: CASSMEQRRGYTF.

This clone was seen once. The chain couples TRBV12-3 or TRBV12-4 to TRBJ2-7, with TRBD2 identical over 7 bases. J was trimmed by 3 bases and V by 8 bases; bases with no gene match: 7. This CDR3 comprises 13 residues. The CDR3 is CASAPGGGYEQYF. CDR3 bases: TGTGCCAGCGCCCCGGGCGGGGGCTACGAGCAGTACTTC.

This chain connects TRBV7-8 to TRBJ1-1; 9 positions agree with TRBD1. V lost 2 bases, J lost 0 bases, and 10 bases stayed unmatched. This CDR3 contains 18 residues. The V gene's germline CDR1 is SGHVS and CDR2 FQNEAQ. Here the CDR3 DNA reads TGTGCCAGCAGCTTATTTATGGGGACAGGGCGCATGAACACTGAAGCTTTCTTT. Protein sequence: CASSLFMGTGRMNTEAFF.

The V gene is TRBV2, the J gene TRBJ1-3, with 7 nucleotides matching TRBD1. The CDR3 is 15 residues long. The ends lost 6 bases at V and 2 bases at J; junction bases unmatched: 7. Germline lookup yields CDR1 SNHLY and CDR2 FYNNEI. CDR3 sequence (DNA): TGTGCCAGCAGCCGGGGACAGCTCCCTGGAAACACCATATATTTT. It codes for CASSRGQLPGNTIYF.

This rearrangement joins TRBV6-5 to TRBJ1-6, with TRBD1 matching 9 bases. V lost 7 bases and J lost 8; bases outside the gene matches: 9. The CDR3 is 15 residues long. Germline values: CDR1 MNHEY, CDR2 SVGAGI. The CDR3 loop is CASTPRTGADSPLHF. CDR3 DNA sequence: TGTGCCAGCACACCCAGGACAGGGGCGGATTCACCCCTCCACTTT.

The rearrangement uses TRBV28 and TRBJ1-4; D is undetermined. Trimming pared 6 bases from V and 12 bases from J, leaving 11 bases between. The CDR3 consists of 11 residues. Germline CDR1 is MDHEN and CDR2 is SYDVKM. The CDR3 reads CASSHRAQLFF. The DNA of the CDR3 is TGTGCCAGCAGCCACCGGGCACAACTGTTTTTT.

This clone was seen a single time. The chain carries TRBV6-2 or TRBV6-3 and TRBJ1-2; 8 bases agree with TRBD1. Germline V lookup: CDR1 MNHEY, CDR2 SVGEGT. The CDR3 totals 13 residues. J lost 6 bases, V lost 4 bases, and 4 bases had no gene match. This CDR3 reads CASSSDRGHGYTF. In DNA form, the CDR3 reads TGTGCCAGCAGTTCCGACAGGGGCCATGGCTACACCTTC.

The chain employs TRBV4-3 and TRBJ1-4; D unresolved. Germline lookup yields CDR1 LGHNA and CDR2 YSLEER. There are 16 residues in the CDR3. Trimming cost V 0 bases and J 8 bases, with 16 bases left between them. Written as DNA, the CDR3 is TGCGCCAGCAGCCAAGATCTGGGCACCGGAGGCGAAAAACTGTTTTTT. It yields the protein CASSQDLGTGGEKLFF.

The chain employs TRBV9 and TRBJ2-2, with D perhaps TRBD2 (6 bases). CDR1 and CDR2 (germline): SGDLS, YYNGEE. Trimming stripped 3 bases from V and 2 bases from J, with 11 bases between. CDR3 length: 15 amino acids. CDR3 DNA: TGTGCCAGCAGCGCACTAGCAGGAAACACCGGGGAGCTGTTTTTT. This translates into CASSALAGNTGELFF.

The chain uses TRBV6-2 or TRBV6-3 and TRBJ2-1; 14 positions agree with TRBD2. Germline V gene lookup returns CDR1 MNHEY and CDR2 SVGEGT. The CDR3 loop spans 17 amino acids. J lost 9 bases, V lost 2 bases, and 9 bases had no gene match. CDR3 loop: CASSYRPGLAGDGEQFF. The DNA for the CDR3 is TGTGCCAGCAGTTACCGTCCGGGACTAGCGGGAGACGGTGAGCAGTTCTTC.

The chain joins TRBV18 to TRBJ2-2; 11 nucleotides agree with TRBD2. V shed 3 bases, J shed 4 bases, and the junction held 7 bases outside the gene matches. CDR1 KGHSH and CDR2 LQKENI come from the germline V gene. The CDR3 extends over 17 amino acids. The CDR3 loop is CASSPQSLAGGTGELFF. In DNA form, the CDR3 reads TGTGCCAGCTCACCCCAAAGTCTAGCGGGGGGCACCGGGGAGCTGTTTTTT.

This chain links TRBV7-2 with TRBJ1-4; weak D call: TRBD1 (5 bases). Trimming shortened V by 6 bases and J by 7 bases, and 18 bases separated the two germline ends. This CDR3 region has 15 residues. The germline gives CDR1 SGHTA, CDR2 FQGNSA. DNA of the CDR3: TGTGCCAGCAGTTCAGCGAGGGGTTTTGGTGAAAAACTGTTTTTT. This encodes CASSSARGFGEKLFF.

The chain is built from TRBV18 and TRBJ1-4; 7 nucleotides align to TRBD1. With V trimmed by 0 bases and J by 5 bases, 6 bases remained unmatched. The germline V gene has CDR1 KGHSH and CDR2 LQKENI. CDR3 size: 16 residues. The CDR3 DNA follows: TGTGCCAGCTCACCACCGGTAGGGGGCCGGAATGAAAAACTGTTTTTT. It specifies CASSPPVGGRNEKLFF.

Comment on this clone: The junction and the germline gene differ at one end; a read error may be behind it. V is TRBV6-2 or TRBV6-3 and J is TRBJ2-1; D gene uncertain. The germline V gene encodes CDR1 MNHEY and CDR2 SVGEGT. The CDR3 sequence is 11 residues long. The CDR3 sequence: CASSSYSEQFF. The CDR3 DNA sequence: TGTGCCAGCAGCTCCTACAGTGAGCAGTTCTTC.